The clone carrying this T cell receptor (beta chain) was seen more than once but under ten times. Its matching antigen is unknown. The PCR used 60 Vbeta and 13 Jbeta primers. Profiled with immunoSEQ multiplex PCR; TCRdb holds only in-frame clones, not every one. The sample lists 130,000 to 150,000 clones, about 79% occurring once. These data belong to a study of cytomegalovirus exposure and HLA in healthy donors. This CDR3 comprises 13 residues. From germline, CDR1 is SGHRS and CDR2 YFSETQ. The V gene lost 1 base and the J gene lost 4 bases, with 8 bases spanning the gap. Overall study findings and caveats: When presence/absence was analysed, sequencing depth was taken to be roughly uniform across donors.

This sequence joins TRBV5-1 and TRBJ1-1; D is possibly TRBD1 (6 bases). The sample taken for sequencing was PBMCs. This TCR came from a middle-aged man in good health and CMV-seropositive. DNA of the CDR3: TGCGCCAGCAGCTTGAACAGGGTCACTGAAGCTTTCTTT. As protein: CASSLNRVTEAFF.